The 8 T cell receptor beta chains in this list originate from one sample, sequenced in a study of tumor and adjacent non-tumor tissue in lung cancer. The template was RNA from unsorted bulk tissue. This non-tumor lung sample came from over 3 cm beyond the tumor edge. Three rounds of nested PCR, following a modified ARM-PCR protocol, produced the TCRbeta library. TCRdb called the multiplex PCR reads again in MiXCR, with one record for every CDR3 protein. Of 60,000 to 90,000 distinct CDR3 sequences detected, around 70% appear once; the ten largest clones hold roughly 25%. Sequenced input: distant non-tumor lung tissue. Receptor source: a woman between 45 and 65 years old with non-small cell lung cancer.

In the case of this clonotype: The junction departs from the called germline gene at one end, perhaps through a read error. This rearrangement joins TRBV11-2 to TRBJ2-7; tentatively, D is TRBD1 (6 bases). In germline, CDR1 is SGHAT, CDR2 FQNNGV. The CDR3 runs 15 residues. CDR3 residues: CASNSGTSRTYEQYF. The CDR3 DNA is TGTGCCAGCAACTCGGGGACAAGCCGGACCTACGAACAGTATTTC.

The table lists this clonotype with a count of one. V gene TRBV29-1 combines with J gene TRBJ2-1, with 8 bases matching TRBD2. The CDR3 spans 15 residues. With V trimmed by 3 bases and J by 12 bases, 16 bases remained unmatched. Per the germline V gene, CDR1 is SQVTM and CDR2 is ANQGSEA. The CDR3 protein is CSVEASGGHTGLQFF. DNA for the CDR3: TGCAGCGTTGAGGCAAGCGGGGGTCATACAGGTCTGCAGTTCTTC.

This clonotype has a count of ten or more. This chain uses TRBV20-1 with TRBJ2-1; no clear D. The CDR3 is 14 residues long. Germline loops: CDR1 DFQATT, CDR2 SNEGSKA (reference sequence). The V gene lost 0 bases and the J gene lost 0 bases, with 6 bases spanning the gap. The CDR3 nucleotides are TGCAGTGCTAGAGATCTGAGCTCCTACAATGAGCAGTTCTTC. Amino acids: CSARDLSSYNEQFF.

The chain combines TRBV20-1 with TRBJ2-7; TRBD1 matches 8 bases. The CDR3 extends over 10 amino acids. Unmatched junction bases numbered 8, after V lost 6 bases and J lost 13 bases. CDR1 and CDR2 (germline): DFQATT, SNEGSKA (reference sequence). The CDR3 DNA sequence: TGCAGTGCCGGGGACAGGAGGCAATACTTC. It translates to CSAGDRRQYF.

Of note for this clonotype: The junction does not match germline at one end; this may be a read error. CDR3 sequence reads: CASSLEIRGSGCTF. The CDR3 DNA sequence: TGTGCCAGCAGTTTAGAAATCAGGGGGAGTGGCTGCACCTTC. The rearrangement joins TRBV28 to TRBJ1-2, with 7 bases aligning to TRBD1. The CDR3 is 14 residues long. Germline CDR1 is MDHEN and CDR2 is SYDVKM.

In the case of this clonotype: The junction shows a germline mismatch at one end, possibly a read error. The chain employs TRBV11-2 and TRBJ2-1; weak D call: TRBD2 (5 bases). This CDR3 has 14 residues. Germline-derived CDR1 and CDR2 are SGHAT and FQNNGV. The CDR3 loop is CAGTFLAQYNEQFF. As DNA, the CDR3 is TGTGCCGGCACCTTCCTAGCCCAATACAATGAGCAATTCTTC.

This clonotype was found a few times. Since a much larger clone is just one base distant, this may be a read error. The chain joins TRBV12-3 or TRBV12-4 to TRBJ2-3, with TRBD2 as a possible D gene (6 bases). Trimming pared 4 bases from V and 4 bases from J, leaving 15 bases between. The CDR3 extends over 15 amino acids. As DNA, the CDR3 is TGTGCCAGCAGTTCCAACGGGAGAAGGGCAGATACGCAGTATTTT. Protein product: CASSSNGRRADTQYF.

Comments on this clonotype: The germline gene is not matched at one end of the junction; a read error may be the cause. The CDR3 is CTSSSPMHEAYNEQFF. Written as DNA, the CDR3 is TGTACCAGCAGCTCACCGATGCATGAGGCTTACAATGAGCAGTTCTTC. The chain uses TRBV11-1 and TRBJ2-1; D remains ambiguous. Germline loops: CDR1 SGHAT, CDR2 FQDESV (reference sequence). The CDR3 extends over 16 amino acids.